A selection of T cell receptor beta chains follows, all from one sample in a study of T cells in Graves' hyperthyroidism and ophthalmopathy. TCRdb ran MiXCR on the multiplex PCR reads and lists one entry per CDR3 protein. The data contain 300,000 to 450,000 distinct CDR3 sequences, around 25% of them singletons. Sequencing used blood. Receptor source: a man aged 45-60 years with Graves' hyperthyroidism. Both conserved end residues are part of each CDR3. A D gene is named only where the DNA matches it firmly. Clone size is not always given. Where it is, it says once, few, many or a class for expanded clones.

length	size	V	J	D	DNA	CDR3
13	many	TRBV28	TRBJ2-7	.	TGTGCCAGCAGCCAGACTTGGTCCTACGAGCAGTACTTC	CASSQTWSYEQYF
14	.	TRBV20-1	TRBJ1-1	.	TGCAGTGCTAGGGGGATACGGGTTGGGACTGAAGCTTTCTTT	CSARGIRVGTEAFF
15	.	TRBV12-3/TRBV12-4	TRBJ2-1	TRBD2	TGTGCCAGCAAGTCGACTAGCGGGAAATACAATGAGCAGTTCTTC	CASKSTSGKYNEQFF
15	many	TRBV12-3/TRBV12-4	TRBJ2-2	TRBD1	TGTGCCAGCAGAGCGGGACAGGGGTACACCGGGGAGCTGTTTTTT	CASRAGQGYTGELFF
15	.	TRBV7-9	TRBJ2-1	.	TGTGCCAGCAGCTTAAGCGGGTTCTCCTACAGTGAGCAGTTCTTC	CASSLSGFSYSEQFF
14	.	TRBV5-1	TRBJ2-5	.	TGCGCCAGCAGCTTGGAGGGGGTAGGGGAGACCCAGTACTTC	CASSLEGVGETQYF
14	few	TRBV14	TRBJ1-1	TRBD1	TGTGCCAGCAGCCAGGACAGGGGAAGCGCTGAAGCTTTCTTT	CASSQDRGSAEAFF
17	.	TRBV7-9	TRBJ2-4	.	TGTGCCAGCAGCCCCGCCGTCGGTGGAATAGCCAAAAACATTCAGTACTTC	CASSPAVGGIAKNIQYF
14	.	TRBV11-2	TRBJ1-1	.	TGTGCCAGCAGCTCAGGGGTGGGGAACACTGAAGCTTTCTTT	CASSSGVGNTEAFF
19	many	TRBV7-9	TRBJ2-1	.	TGTGCCAGCAGCTGGGGGACAGGGTCCCTAGCGGGGACCTACAATGAGCAGTTCTTC	CASSWGTGSLAGTYNEQFF
13	few	TRBV6-5	TRBJ2-2	.	TGTGCCAGCAGTTACGGCGTGACCGGGGAGCTGTTTTTT	CASSYGVTGELFF
13	few	TRBV20-1	TRBJ2-1	TRBD1	TGCAGTGCTAGTATGACAGGGGGCGCTGAGCAGTTCTTC	CSASMTGGAEQFF
15	few	TRBV20-1	TRBJ2-3	TRBD2	TGCAGTGCTAGAGATCAGCGGGAGGGCACAGATACGCAGTATTTT	CSARDQREGTDTQYF
14	many	TRBV3-1	TRBJ2-7	.	TGTGCCAGCAGCACTCGGGACGGGCCCTACGAGCAGTACTTC	CASSTRDGPYEQYF
14	.	TRBV10-2	TRBJ2-7	.	TGCGCCAGCAGTGATGAACTGAGCTCCTACGAGCAGTACTTC	CASSDELSSYEQYF
13	many	TRBV11-1	TRBJ2-7	TRBD1	TGTGCCAGCAGCATCCGGGACAGGGAGGAGCAGTACTTC	CASSIRDREEQYF
15	few	TRBV28	TRBJ1-5	TRBD1	TGTGCCAGCAGGAAAATAGGGACAGCGCGTGGGGCCCAGCATTTT	CASRKIGTARGAQHF
14	.	TRBV12-3/TRBV12-4	TRBJ2-7	.	TGTGCCAGCAGTACCGACAGGCCTTCCTACGAGCAGTACTTC	CASSTDRPSYEQYF
18	.	TRBV5-1	TRBJ2-4	TRBD1	TGCGCCAGCAGCTTTGGGGCAGGGGGATCGGCGGCCAAAAACATTCAGTACTTC	CASSFGAGGSAAKNIQYF
14	.	TRBV6-1	TRBJ2-7	.	TGTGCCAGCAGTGGACGGCAAGACCCCTACGAGCAGTACTTC	CASSGRQDPYEQYF
15	.	TRBV7-9	TRBJ1-4	.	TGTGCCAGCAGCTTTCCGGTGACGACTAATGAAAAACTGTTTTTT	CASSFPVTTNEKLFF
13	.	TRBV13	TRBJ2-4	TRBD2	TGTGCCAGCAGGGTAGCGGGAACGAACATTCAGTACTTC	CASRVAGTNIQYF
17	few	TRBV5-5	TRBJ2-1	TRBD2	TGTGCCAGCAGCTTGGAGGCTAGCGGTGGGTACTACAATGAGCAGTTCTTC	CASSLEASGGYYNEQFF
15	few	TRBV2	TRBJ1-2	.	TGTGCCAGCAGGCCGACAGGCCGGGCGAGCTATGGCTACACCTTC	CASRPTGRASYGYTF
16	.	TRBV20-1	TRBJ1-5	.	TGCAGTGCTAGAGATCCCAGATTCTTTAGCAATCAGCCCCAGCATTTT	CSARDPRFFSNQPQHF
13	many	TRBV28	TRBJ2-2	.	TGTGCCAGCAGTCTGTGGGGGACCGGGGAGCTGTTTTTT	CASSLWGTGELFF
15	.	TRBV6-1	TRBJ1-2	.	TGTGCCAGCAGTGCCCTGGGAAGAGAAGAGAATGGCTACACCTTC	CASSALGREENGYTF
15	.	TRBV7-3	TRBJ1-4	TRBD1	TGTGCCAGCAGCTTAACGAGGACAGGGGAGGAAAAACTGTTTTTT	CASSLTRTGEEKLFF
13	few	TRBV6-1	TRBJ2-5	.	TGTGCCAGCAGTTACCGGGCCACGGGGACCCAGTACTTC	CASSYRATGTQYF
13	many	TRBV28	TRBJ1-1	.	TGTGCCAGCAGTTTTAGGTACGACACTGAAGCTTTCTTT	CASSFRYDTEAFF
14	few	TRBV11-2	TRBJ1-2	.	TGTGCCAGCAGCCATACAGGGATTAACTATGGCTACACCTTC	CASSHTGINYGYTF
14	.	TRBV5-1	TRBJ2-7	.	TGCGCCAGCAGCCCAATAGTTGGTGGGGACGAGCAGTACTTC	CASSPIVGGDEQYF
14	.	TRBV20-1	TRBJ2-1	.	TGCAGTGCAACTCGGGACTCTCGGCGGGGTGAGCAGTTCTTC	CSATRDSRRGEQFF
18	many	TRBV11-2	TRBJ2-5	.	TGTGCCAGCAGCTTATCTGCAGGGTCTACCCCTCTGCAAGAGACCCAGTACTTC	CASSLSAGSTPLQETQYF
13	many	TRBV3-1	TRBJ2-4	.	TGTGCCAGCAGCCAAAGCAGACAGAACATTCAGTACTTC	CASSQSRQNIQYF
13	many	TRBV2	TRBJ2-7	.	TGTGCCAGCAGTGAAGCGCTAGGTACCGAGCAGTACTTC	CASSEALGTEQYF
14	.	TRBV3-1	TRBJ1-6	.	TGTGCCAGCAGCCAAAACAGTGATAATTCACCCCTCCACTTT	CASSQNSDNSPLHF
12	.	TRBV29-1	TRBJ2-5	.	TGCAGCGTTGAAGATTGGGATGAGACCCAGTACTTC	CSVEDWDETQYF
14	many	TRBV11-2	TRBJ2-5	.	TGTGCCAGCAGCCTCGGACTATTCCAAGAGACCCAGTACTTC	CASSLGLFQETQYF
14	few	TRBV30	TRBJ2-3	.	TGTGCCTGGAGTGTTAGATTCGGGGGAGATACGCAGTATTTT	CAWSVRFGGDTQYF
16	.	TRBV3-1	TRBJ2-1	.	TGTGCCAGCAGCCAAGTAGGGCTAGCCCGACCCAATGAGCAGTTCTTC	CASSQVGLARPNEQFF
12	few	TRBV10-3	TRBJ2-7	TRBD1	TGTGCCATCAGGGGACAGTCCTACGAGCAGTACTTC	CAIRGQSYEQYF
14	.	TRBV9	TRBJ2-1	TRBD2	TGTGCCAGCAGTGCCCAAGGACTAGTCAATGAGCAGTTCTTC	CASSAQGLVNEQFF
16	few	TRBV5-1	TRBJ2-5	.	TGCGCCAGCAGCTTGGCCGCAGGGGCGAAGGGAGAGACCCAGTACTTC	CASSLAAGAKGETQYF
14	few	TRBV10-3	TRBJ1-5	.	TGTGCCATCAGTGAGTCGATGGGAGATCAGCCCCAGCATTTT	CAISESMGDQPQHF
12	.	TRBV29-1	TRBJ2-1	.	TGCAGCGTTGTAGTAGGGTACAATGAGCAGTTCTTC	CSVVVGYNEQFF
15	few	TRBV20-1	TRBJ2-1	TRBD2	TGCAGTGCTAGAGCGCTTAGCGGGGTTAACAATGAGCAGTTCTTC	CSARALSGVNNEQFF
15	.	TRBV6-2/TRBV6-3	TRBJ2-1	TRBD2	TGTGCCAGCAGTTATGGGGGACTAGCGAACAATGAGCAGTTCTTC	CASSYGGLANNEQFF
14	few	TRBV5-1	TRBJ2-5	TRBD1	TGCGCCAGCAGCAAGGGACAGAGCCAAGAGACCCAGTACTTC	CASSKGQSQETQYF
13	few	TRBV15	TRBJ2-5	.	TGTGCCACCAGCACTCGAAATGAAGAGACCCAGTACTTC	CATSTRNEETQYF